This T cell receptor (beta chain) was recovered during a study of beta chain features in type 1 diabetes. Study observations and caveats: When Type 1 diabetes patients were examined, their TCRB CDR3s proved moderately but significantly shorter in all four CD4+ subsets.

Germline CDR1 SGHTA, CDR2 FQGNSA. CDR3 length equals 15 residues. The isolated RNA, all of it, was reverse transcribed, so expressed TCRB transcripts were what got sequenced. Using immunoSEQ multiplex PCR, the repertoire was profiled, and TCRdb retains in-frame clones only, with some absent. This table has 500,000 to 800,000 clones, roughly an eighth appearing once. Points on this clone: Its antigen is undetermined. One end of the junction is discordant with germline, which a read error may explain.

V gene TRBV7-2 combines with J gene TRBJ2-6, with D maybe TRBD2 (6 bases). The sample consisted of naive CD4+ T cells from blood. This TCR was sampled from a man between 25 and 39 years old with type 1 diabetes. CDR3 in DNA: TGTGCCAGCAGCCCCGGTTGGACGGGGGTCAACGTCCTGACTTTC. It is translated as CASSPGWTGVNVLTF. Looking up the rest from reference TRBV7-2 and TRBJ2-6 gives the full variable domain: GAGVSQSPSNKVTEKGKDVELRCDPISGHTALYWYRQSLGQGLEFLIYFQGNSAPDKSGLPSDRFSAERTGGSVSTLTIQRTQQEDSAVYLCASSPGWTGVNVLTFGAGSRLTVL.